Listed below are T cell receptor beta chains from one sample, sequenced in a study of blood T cell repertoires in COVID-19. Sequencing was performed with immunoSEQ multiplex PCR; in TCRdb, only in-frame clones are kept and a portion is missing. Of about 120,000 clones in the sample, 70% to 90% were seen once. Sequenced sample: peripheral blood. The origin of the receptors is a woman aged 45-59 years with active or convalescent COVID-19. CDR3s include the opening cysteine and the closing phenylalanine or tryptophan. A D gene is named only where the DNA matches it firmly. Size is stated for part of the rows, as once, few or many counts, or as a class when the clone is expanded.

size	V	J	length	D	CDR3	DNA
.	TRBV7-6	TRBJ2-1	16	.	CASSLEGSSSYNEQFF	TGTGCCAGCAGCTTAGAGGGGTCGAGCTCCTACAATGAGCAGTTCTTC
.	TRBV10-1	TRBJ1-6	17	.	CASSGDVDSSYNSPLHF	TGCGCCAGCAGTGGAGACGTGGACAGCTCCTATAATTCACCCCTCCACTTT
.	TRBV12-5	TRBJ2-3	14	.	CASARADRSDTQYF	TGTGCTAGTGCCCGAGCCGACAGGTCGGATACGCAGTATTTT
.	TRBV11-2	TRBJ2-2	14	.	CASSLGGVTGELFF	TGTGCCAGCAGCTTAGGGGGGGTCACCGGGGAGCTGTTTTTT
once	TRBV23-1	TRBJ2-7	17	TRBD1	CASSHQNPGQVNHEQYF	TGCGCCAGCAGTCATCAGAACCCGGGACAGGTCAACCACGAGCAGTACTTC
.	TRBV2	TRBJ2-7	15	.	CASSAGLLASYEQYF	TGTGCCAGCAGTGCCGGACTATTGGCCTCCTACGAGCAGTACTTC
few	TRBV5-3	TRBJ2-1	16	TRBD2	CARSSGDHPSPNEQFF	TGTGCCAGAAGCAGCGGGGACCACCCGAGCCCCAATGAGCAGTTCTTC
.	TRBV28	TRBJ1-1	15	.	CASSLPLTMNTEAFF	TGTGCCAGCAGTTTACCCCTAACCATGAACACTGAAGCTTTCTTT
.	TRBV6-5	TRBJ1-1	15	.	CASTPAGRGNTEAFF	TGTGCCAGCACCCCGGCGGGGAGGGGGAACACTGAAGCTTTCTTT
.	TRBV7-2	TRBJ2-7	12	.	CASSLGPGEQYF	TGTGCCAGCAGCTTAGGGCCCGGGGAGCAGTACTTC
once	TRBV5-4	TRBJ2-3	15	.	CASSLGLAPTDTQYF	TGTGCCAGCAGCTTGGGGCTAGCTCCCACAGATACGCAGTATTTT
.	TRBV28	TRBJ1-3	16	TRBD1	CASSSPGQGEGNTIYF	TGTGCCAGCAGTTCACCGGGACAGGGGGAAGGAAACACCATATATTTT
.	TRBV28	TRBJ2-5	14	TRBD2	CASSRGGSKETQYF	TGTGCCAGCAGCCGGGGGGGATCGAAAGAGACCCAGTACTTC
.	TRBV2	TRBJ2-7	14	TRBD1	CASISGQGLREQYF	TGTGCCAGCATTTCAGGACAGGGGTTGAGGGAGCAGTACTTC
.	TRBV19	TRBJ1-2	13	TRBD1	CASRGQGAYGYTF	TGTGCCAGTAGGGGACAGGGAGCCTATGGCTACACCTTC
.	TRBV6-1	TRBJ1-2	12	TRBD1	CAAQGGDYGYTF	TGTGCCGCCCAGGGGGGCGACTATGGCTACACCTTC
.	TRBV5-8	TRBJ2-3	17	TRBD2	CASSSGLAGGPTDTQYF	TGTGCCAGCAGCTCCGGACTAGCGGGAGGTCCCACAGATACGCAGTATTTT
.	TRBV18	TRBJ2-1	14	.	CASSATGLYNEQFF	TGTGCCAGCTCCGCCACAGGGTTATACAATGAGCAGTTCTTC
.	TRBV27	TRBJ2-2	16	TRBD2	CASSWRGPSGGGELFF	TGTGCCAGCAGTTGGCGGGGCCCCAGCGGGGGCGGGGAGCTGTTTTTT
.	TRBV21-1	TRBJ2-7	19	.	CASSKAPSGRITLFYEQYF	TGTGCCAGCAGCAAAGCACCTAGCGGGAGAATCACTCTCTTCTACGAGCAGTACTTC
.	TRBV14	TRBJ2-3	16	TRBD2	CASSQGIAGGWNTQYF	TGTGCCAGCAGCCAAGGTATAGCGGGAGGTTGGAATACGCAGTATTTT
.	TRBV9	TRBJ2-7	15	.	CASSVGGQGYGEQYF	TGTGCCAGCAGCGTAGGTGGTCAGGGCTACGGCGAGCAGTACTTC
.	TRBV27	TRBJ2-1	16	.	CASSSAASGVLNEQFF	TGTGCCAGCAGTTCAGCCGCGAGCGGAGTCCTCAATGAGCAGTTCTTC
.	TRBV28	TRBJ2-6	15	.	CASSSRASGANVLTF	TGTGCCAGCAGTTCCAGGGCCTCTGGGGCCAACGTCCTGACTTTC
.	TRBV5-1	TRBJ2-7	14	TRBD2	CASSIAGGVYEQYF	TGCGCCAGCAGCATAGCGGGAGGAGTCTACGAGCAGTACTTC
.	TRBV19	TRBJ2-7	13	.	CASSMGHDYEQYF	TGTGCCAGTAGTATGGGACATGACTACGAGCAGTACTTC
.	TRBV9	TRBJ1-2	13	.	CASSVGERYGYTF	TGTGCCAGCAGCGTCGGAGAACGCTATGGCTACACCTTC
.	TRBV10-3	TRBJ2-1	15	TRBD2	CAIRRASGSTDEQFF	TGTGCCATCAGGCGGGCTAGCGGGAGTACCGATGAGCAGTTCTTC
once	TRBV27	TRBJ1-2	12	.	CASSSRWGGYTF	TGTGCCAGCAGTTCCCGGTGGGGCGGCTACACCTTC
.	TRBV6-2/TRBV6-3	TRBJ2-1	15	TRBD2	CASSYDGSGNNEQFF	TGTGCCAGCAGTTACGATGGTAGCGGGAACAATGAGCAGTTCTTC
.	TRBV19	TRBJ1-1	14	.	CASLPRDSGLGAFF	TGTGCCAGTCTCCCCCGGGACTCAGGGTTGGGAGCTTTCTTT
.	TRBV7-8	TRBJ2-7	14	.	CASSLGPGLGEQYF	TGTGCCAGCAGCTTAGGGCCTGGCCTCGGGGAGCAGTACTTC
.	TRBV9	TRBJ2-7	12	.	CASSPGMYEQYF	TGTGCCAGCAGCCCCGGGATGTACGAGCAGTACTTC
.	TRBV28	TRBJ1-5	12	.	CASQGGNQPQHF	TGTGCCAGTCAGGGAGGAAATCAGCCCCAGCATTTT
.	TRBV28	TRBJ1-2	16	TRBD1	CASSLGTGARGYGYTF	TGTGCCAGCAGTTTAGGGACAGGGGCCCGGGGCTATGGCTACACCTTC
.	TRBV6-5	TRBJ2-3	13	.	CASSLRRTDTQYF	TGTGCCAGCAGTTTGAGGCGCACAGATACGCAGTATTTT
.	TRBV7-9	TRBJ1-1	15	TRBD1	CASSSDRGFITEAFF	TGTGCCAGCAGCTCGGACAGGGGTTTTATCACTGAAGCTTTCTTT
.	TRBV13	TRBJ2-7	14	.	CASSLAGEVYEQYF	TGTGCCAGCAGCTTGGCCGGGGAGGTCTACGAGCAGTACTTC
.	TRBV6-6	TRBJ2-7	14	.	CASSLGQPPYEQYF	TGTGCCAGCAGTCTTGGGCAGCCGCCCTACGAGCAGTACTTC
.	TRBV11-1	TRBJ2-5	14	.	CASSHARAGETQYF	TGTGCCAGCAGCCATGCCAGGGCAGGCGAGACCCAGTACTTC
.	TRBV9	TRBJ2-1	14	.	CASSPSSSLAEQFF	TGTGCCAGCAGCCCTTCTTCATCATTAGCAGAGCAGTTCTTC
.	TRBV6-5	TRBJ1-5	14	.	CASRLRVGNQPQHF	TGTGCCAGCAGACTCAGGGTTGGCAATCAGCCCCAGCATTTT
.	TRBV3-1/TRBV3-2	TRBJ2-7	14	.	CASSQGLRVREQYF	TGTGCCAGCAGCCAAGGACTCAGGGTGCGCGAGCAGTACTTC
.	TRBV6-2/TRBV6-3	TRBJ2-5	11	.	CASSWGQTQYF	TGTGCCAGCAGTTGGGGGCAGACCCAGTACTTC
few	TRBV4-2	TRBJ2-6	15	.	CASSQTGTGANVLTF	TGTGCCAGCAGCCAAACGGGGACTGGGGCCAACGTCCTGACTTTC
once	TRBV18	TRBJ2-5	15	TRBD1	CASSPPGTGKETQYF	TGTGCCAGCTCACCACCCGGGACAGGGAAAGAGACCCAGTACTTC
.	TRBV5-4	TRBJ2-1	15	TRBD2	CASSNPAGGYNEQFF	TGTGCCAGCAGCAACCCTGCGGGAGGCTACAATGAGCAGTTCTTC
.	TRBV7-2	TRBJ1-3	16	TRBD1	CASSRQGGFGGNTIYF	TGTGCCAGCAGCCGGCAGGGGGGATTTGGTGGAAACACCATATATTTT